A selection of T cell receptor beta chains follows, all from one sample in a study of human T cells and chemical hapten exposure. TCRdb reanalysed the RACE reads using MiXCR and keeps one entry per CDR3 protein. The sample includes around 250,000 distinct CDR3 sequences, over 8% of them seen just once. Material: whole blood, obtained in connection with sensitization to the hapten diphenylcyclopropenone (DPC). The source is a woman in her forties with alopecia areata. Some clones in this sample may be carry-over from other donors' samples. Both conserved end residues are part of each CDR3.

v_call: TRBV20-1; cdr3_aa: CSALGQGIYEQYF
v_call: TRBV19; cdr3_aa: CASRVQGAPGTGELFF
v_call: TRBV20-1; cdr3_aa: CSARDPSYMVENEQFF
v_call: TRBV10-3; cdr3_aa: CAISDLQSQGGVEKLFF
v_call: TRBV6-1; cdr3_aa: CASSDRGVTDTQYF
v_call: TRBV7-9; cdr3_aa: CASSSGLAYTDTQYF
v_call: TRBV20-1; cdr3_aa: CSAREGGYSNQPQHF
v_call: TRBV2; cdr3_aa: CASSEAKGKNQPQHF
v_call: TRBV28; cdr3_aa: CASSPQDYYSNQPQHF
v_call: TRBV28; cdr3_aa: CAINTGRRGAFF
v_call: TRBV5-1; cdr3_aa: CASSSTSTNEKLFF
v_call: TRBV28; cdr3_aa: CASSFRGGGYSYEQYF
v_call: TRBV12-3/TRBV12-4; cdr3_aa: CASSYGQVALEKLFF
v_call: TRBV20-1; cdr3_aa: CSAGRPGTVPYEQYF
v_call: TRBV7-2; cdr3_aa: CASSQYRVEYGYTF
v_call: TRBV5-1; cdr3_aa: CASSWDRGSYGYTF
v_call: TRBV12-5; cdr3_aa: CASGLRTGTGPAGNTNQPQHF
v_call: TRBV27; cdr3_aa: CASSEGQLFQPQHF
v_call: TRBV9; cdr3_aa: CASSAGQGLYGYTF